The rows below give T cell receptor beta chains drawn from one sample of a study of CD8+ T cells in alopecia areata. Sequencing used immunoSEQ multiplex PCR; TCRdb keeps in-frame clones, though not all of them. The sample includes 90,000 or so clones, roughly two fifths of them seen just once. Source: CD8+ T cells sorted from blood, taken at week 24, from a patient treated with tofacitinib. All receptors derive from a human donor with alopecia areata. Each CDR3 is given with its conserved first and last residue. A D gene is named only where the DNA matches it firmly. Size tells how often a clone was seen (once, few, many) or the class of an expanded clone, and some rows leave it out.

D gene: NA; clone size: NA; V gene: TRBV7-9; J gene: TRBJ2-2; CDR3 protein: CASSPPLTGHTGELFF; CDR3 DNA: TGTGCCAGCAGCCCTCCCCTGACCGGACACACCGGGGAGCTGTTTTTT
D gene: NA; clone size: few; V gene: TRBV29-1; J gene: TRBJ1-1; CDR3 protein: CSGEGGTANTEAFF; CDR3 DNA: TGCAGCGGCGAGGGGGGGACGGCGAACACTGAAGCTTTCTTT
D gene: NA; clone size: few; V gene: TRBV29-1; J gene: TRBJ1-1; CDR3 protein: CSAGATEAFF; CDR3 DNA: TGCAGCGCTGGGGCCACTGAAGCTTTCTTT
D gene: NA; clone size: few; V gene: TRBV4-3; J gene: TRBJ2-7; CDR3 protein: CASSPSTAGSYEQYF; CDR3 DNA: TGCGCCAGCAGCCCCTCTACGGCCGGATCCTACGAGCAGTACTTC
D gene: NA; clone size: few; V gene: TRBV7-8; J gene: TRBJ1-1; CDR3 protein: CASSLTGTEAFF; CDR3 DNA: TGTGCCAGCAGCTTAACTGGGACTGAAGCTTTCTTT
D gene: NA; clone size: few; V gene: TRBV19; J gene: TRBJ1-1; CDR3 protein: CASSPGTEAFF; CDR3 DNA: TGTGCCAGTAGTCCGGGGACTGAAGCTTTCTTT
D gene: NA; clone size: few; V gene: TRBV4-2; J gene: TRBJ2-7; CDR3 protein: CASSQAPTEDYEQYF; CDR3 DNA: TGTGCCAGCAGCCAAGCCCCGACAGAAGACTACGAGCAGTACTTC
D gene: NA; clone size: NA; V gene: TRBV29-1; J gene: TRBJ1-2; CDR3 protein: CSVDVKPGGYGYTF; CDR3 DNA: TGCAGCGTTGACGTCAAACCCGGAGGCTATGGCTACACCTTC
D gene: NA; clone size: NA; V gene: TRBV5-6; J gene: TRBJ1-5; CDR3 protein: CASSLAAVSHQPQHF; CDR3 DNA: TGTGCCAGCAGCTTGGCAGCCGTTTCGCATCAGCCCCAGCATTTT
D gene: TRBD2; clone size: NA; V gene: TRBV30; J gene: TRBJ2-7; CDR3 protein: CAWGSSGGSYEQYF; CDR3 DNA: TGTGCCTGGGGAAGCTCGGGAGGGTCCTACGAGCAGTACTTC
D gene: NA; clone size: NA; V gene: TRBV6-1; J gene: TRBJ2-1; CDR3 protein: CASSTLPYNEQFF; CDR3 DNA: TGTGCCAGCAGTACTCTCCCTTACAATGAGCAGTTCTTC
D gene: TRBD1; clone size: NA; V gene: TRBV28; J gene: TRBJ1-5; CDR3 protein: CASSPQGRRGPNQPQHF; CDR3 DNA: TGTGCCAGCAGTCCCCAGGGTCGGAGGGGGCCCAATCAGCCCCAGCATTTT
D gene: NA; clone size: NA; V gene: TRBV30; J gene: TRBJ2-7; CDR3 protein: CAWVTGPYEQYF; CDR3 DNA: TGTGCCTGGGTGACAGGCCCCTACGAGCAGTACTTC
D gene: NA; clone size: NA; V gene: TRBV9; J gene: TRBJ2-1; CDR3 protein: CASSEGGSSYNEQFF; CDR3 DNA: TGTGCCAGCAGCGAGGGTGGGAGCTCCTACAATGAGCAGTTCTTC
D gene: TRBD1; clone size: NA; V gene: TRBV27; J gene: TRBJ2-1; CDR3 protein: CASSLSGRGSHEQFF; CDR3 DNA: TGTGCCAGCAGTTTATCTGGCAGGGGGAGTCATGAGCAGTTCTTC
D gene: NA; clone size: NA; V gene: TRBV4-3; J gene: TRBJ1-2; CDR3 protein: CASSQSGTRYGYTF; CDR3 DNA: TGCGCCAGCAGCCAATCCGGGACTCGGTATGGCTACACCTTC
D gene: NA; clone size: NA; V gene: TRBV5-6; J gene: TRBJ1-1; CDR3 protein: CASSLIGGTEAFF; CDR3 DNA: TGTGCCAGCAGCTTAATCGGGGGCACTGAAGCTTTCTTT
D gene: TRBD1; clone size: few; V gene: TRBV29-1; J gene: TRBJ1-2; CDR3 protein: CSVGTGGSNYGYTF; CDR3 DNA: TGCAGCGTCGGGACAGGGGGCAGTAACTATGGCTACACCTTC
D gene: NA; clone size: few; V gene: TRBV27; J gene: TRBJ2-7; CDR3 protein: CASSAVLGLEQYF; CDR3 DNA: TGTGCCAGCAGTGCGGTGTTGGGGCTCGAGCAGTACTTC
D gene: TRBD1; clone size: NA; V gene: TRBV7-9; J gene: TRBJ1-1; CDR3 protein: CASSHARDSYTEAFF; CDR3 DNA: TGTGCCAGCAGCCATGCCCGGGACAGTTACACTGAAGCTTTCTTT
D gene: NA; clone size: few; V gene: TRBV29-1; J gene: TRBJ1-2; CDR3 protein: CSVQNDGNYGYTF; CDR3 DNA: TGCAGCGTTCAAAACGACGGAAACTATGGCTACACCTTC
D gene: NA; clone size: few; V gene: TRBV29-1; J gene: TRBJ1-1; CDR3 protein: CSVHGTAHTMNTEAFF; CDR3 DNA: TGCAGCGTCCACGGGACGGCACATACCATGAACACTGAAGCTTTCTTT
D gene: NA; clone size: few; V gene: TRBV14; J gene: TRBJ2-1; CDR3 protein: CASSPWGDEQFF; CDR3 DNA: TGTGCCAGCAGCCCCTGGGGGGATGAGCAGTTCTTC
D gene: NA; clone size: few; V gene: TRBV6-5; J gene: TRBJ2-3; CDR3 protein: CASSYRRNTDTQYF; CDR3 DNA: TGTGCCAGCAGTTACCGACGGAACACAGATACGCAGTATTTT
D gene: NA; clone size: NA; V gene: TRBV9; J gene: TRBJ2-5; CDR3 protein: CASSVQGLSPQETQYF; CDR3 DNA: TGTGCCAGCAGCGTCCAGGGCCTCAGTCCCCAAGAGACCCAGTACTTC
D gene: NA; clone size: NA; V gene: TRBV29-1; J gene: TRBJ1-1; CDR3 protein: CSVQGNTEAFF; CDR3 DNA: TGCAGCGTTCAGGGAAATACTGAAGCTTTCTTT
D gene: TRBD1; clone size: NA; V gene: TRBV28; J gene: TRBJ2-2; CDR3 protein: CASSSGTGDGELFF; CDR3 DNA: TGTGCCAGCAGTTCCGGGACAGGGGACGGGGAGCTGTTTTTT
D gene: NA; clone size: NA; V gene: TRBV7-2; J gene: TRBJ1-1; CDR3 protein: CASSLVGGAEEAFF; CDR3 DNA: TGTGCCAGCAGCTTAGTGGGGGGCGCGGAAGAAGCTTTCTTT
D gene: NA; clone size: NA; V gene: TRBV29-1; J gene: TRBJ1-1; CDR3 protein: CSVLRGAIGAFF; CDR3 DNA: TGCAGCGTACTACGGGGGGCGATTGGAGCTTTCTTT
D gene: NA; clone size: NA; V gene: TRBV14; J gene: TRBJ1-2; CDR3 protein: CASSPFLGPYGYTF; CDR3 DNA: TGTGCCAGCAGCCCCTTCTTGGGGCCCTATGGCTACACCTTC
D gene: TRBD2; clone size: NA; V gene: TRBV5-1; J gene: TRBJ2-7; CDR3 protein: CASKALGSGMYEQYF; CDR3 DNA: TGCGCCAGCAAGGCCCTGGGTAGCGGGATGTACGAGCAGTACTTC
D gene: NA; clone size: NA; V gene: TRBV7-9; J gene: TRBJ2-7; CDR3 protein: CASSLTWRADEQYF; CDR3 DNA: TGTGCCAGCAGCTTAACCTGGAGAGCAGACGAGCAGTACTTC
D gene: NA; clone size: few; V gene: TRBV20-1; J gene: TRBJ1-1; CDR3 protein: CSARPRETAFF; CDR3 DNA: TGCAGTGCTAGGCCCAGGGAAACGGCTTTCTTT
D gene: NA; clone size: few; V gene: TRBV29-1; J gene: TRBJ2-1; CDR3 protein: CSVEDLSSYNEQFF; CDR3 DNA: TGCAGCGTAGAAGACTTAAGCTCCTACAATGAGCAGTTCTTC
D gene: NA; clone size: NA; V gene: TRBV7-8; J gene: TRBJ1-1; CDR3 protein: CASSPDEAFF; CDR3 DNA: TGTGCCAGCAGCCCGGATGAAGCTTTCTTT
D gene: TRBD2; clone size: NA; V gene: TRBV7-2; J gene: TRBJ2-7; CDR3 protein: CASHDLAGPTEQYF; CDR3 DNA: TGTGCCAGCCACGACCTAGCGGGACCTACCGAGCAGTACTTC
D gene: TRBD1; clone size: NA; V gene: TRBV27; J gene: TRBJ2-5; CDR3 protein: CASSFGTGKYETQYF; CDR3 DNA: TGTGCCAGCAGTTTCGGGACAGGGAAATACGAGACCCAGTACTTC
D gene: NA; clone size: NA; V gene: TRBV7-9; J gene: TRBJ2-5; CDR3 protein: CASRPPLGTQYF; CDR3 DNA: TGTGCCAGCAGACCCCCCCTGGGGACCCAGTACTTC
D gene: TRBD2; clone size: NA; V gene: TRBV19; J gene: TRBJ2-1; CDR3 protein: CASGTSGSPYNEQFF; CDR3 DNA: TGTGCCAGTGGGACTAGCGGGAGCCCATACAATGAGCAGTTCTTC
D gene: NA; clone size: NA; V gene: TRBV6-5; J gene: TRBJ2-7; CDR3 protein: CASSYSVDDYEQYF; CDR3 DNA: TGTGCCAGCAGTTACTCGGTGGATGACTACGAGCAGTACTTC
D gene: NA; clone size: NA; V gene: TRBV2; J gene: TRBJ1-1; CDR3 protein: CASRYRHSDTEAFF; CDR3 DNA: TGTGCCAGCAGATATAGACATTCGGACACTGAAGCTTTCTTT
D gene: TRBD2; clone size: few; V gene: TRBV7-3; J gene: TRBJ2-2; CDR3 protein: CASSPWTSFSGELFF; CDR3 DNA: TGTGCCAGCAGCCCTTGGACTAGCTTTTCCGGGGAGCTGTTTTTT
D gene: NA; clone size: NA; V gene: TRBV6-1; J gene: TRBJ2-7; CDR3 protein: CASSEEGLQPLRWQYF; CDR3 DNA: TGTGCCAGCAGTGAAGAGGGACTCCAACCCCTACGATGGCAGTACTTC